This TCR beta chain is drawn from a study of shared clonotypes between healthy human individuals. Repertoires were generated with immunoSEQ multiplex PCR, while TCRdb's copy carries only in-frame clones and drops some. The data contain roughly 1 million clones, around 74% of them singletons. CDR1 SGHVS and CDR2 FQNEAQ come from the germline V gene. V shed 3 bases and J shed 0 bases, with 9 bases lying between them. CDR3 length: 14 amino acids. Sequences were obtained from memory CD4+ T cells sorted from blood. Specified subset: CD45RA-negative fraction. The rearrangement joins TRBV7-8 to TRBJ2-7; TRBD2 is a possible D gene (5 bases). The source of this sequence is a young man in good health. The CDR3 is CASSFPGSSYEQYF. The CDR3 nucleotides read TGTGCCAGCAGCTTTCCTGGGAGCTCCTACGAGCAGTACTTC. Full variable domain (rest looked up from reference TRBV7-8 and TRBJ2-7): GAGVSQSPRYKVAKRGQDVALRCDPISGHVSLFWYQQALGQGPEFLTYFQNEAQLDKSGLPSDRFFAERPEGSVSTLKIQRTQQEDSAVYLCASSFPGSSYEQYFGPGTRLTVT.